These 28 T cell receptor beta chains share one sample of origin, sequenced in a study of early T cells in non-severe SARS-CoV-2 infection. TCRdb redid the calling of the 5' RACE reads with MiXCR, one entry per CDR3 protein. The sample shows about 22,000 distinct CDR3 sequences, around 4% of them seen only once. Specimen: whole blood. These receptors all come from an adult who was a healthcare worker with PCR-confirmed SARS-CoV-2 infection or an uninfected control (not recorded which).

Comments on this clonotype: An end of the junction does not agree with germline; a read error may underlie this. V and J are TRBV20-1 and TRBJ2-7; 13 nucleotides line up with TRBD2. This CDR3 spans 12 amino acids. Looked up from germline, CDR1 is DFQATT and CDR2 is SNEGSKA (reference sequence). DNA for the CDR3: TGCAGTGCCAGACTAGCGGGAGGCGAGCAGAACTTC. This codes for CSARLAGGEQNF.

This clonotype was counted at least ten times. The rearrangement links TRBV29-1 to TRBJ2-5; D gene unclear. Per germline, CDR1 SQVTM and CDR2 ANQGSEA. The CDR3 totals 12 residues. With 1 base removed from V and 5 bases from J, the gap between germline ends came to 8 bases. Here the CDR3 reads CSVEVVAETQYF. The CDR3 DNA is TGCAGCGTTGAAGTAGTTGCGGAGACCCAGTACTTC.

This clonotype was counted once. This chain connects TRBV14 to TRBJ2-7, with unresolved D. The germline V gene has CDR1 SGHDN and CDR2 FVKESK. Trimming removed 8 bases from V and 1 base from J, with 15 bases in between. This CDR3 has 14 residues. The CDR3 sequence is CASRLGNSSYEQYF. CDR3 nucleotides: TGTGCCAGCCGACTGGGAAACAGTTCCTACGAGCAGTACTTC.

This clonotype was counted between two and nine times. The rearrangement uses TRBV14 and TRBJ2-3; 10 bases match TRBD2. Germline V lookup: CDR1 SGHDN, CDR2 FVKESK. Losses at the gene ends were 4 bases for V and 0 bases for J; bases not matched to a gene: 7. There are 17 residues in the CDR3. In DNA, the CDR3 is TGTGCCAGCAGCCCCCTTGTGACTAGCGGGAGCACAGATACGCAGTATTTT. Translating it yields CASSPLVTSGSTDTQYF.

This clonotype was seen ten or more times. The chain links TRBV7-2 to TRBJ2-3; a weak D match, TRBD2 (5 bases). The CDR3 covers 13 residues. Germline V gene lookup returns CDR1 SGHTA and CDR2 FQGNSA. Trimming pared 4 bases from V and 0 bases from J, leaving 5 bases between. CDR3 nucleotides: TGTGCCAGCAGCTGGACTAGCACAGATACGCAGTATTTT. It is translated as CASSWTSTDTQYF. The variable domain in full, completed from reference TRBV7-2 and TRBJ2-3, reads GAGVSQSPSNKVTEKGKDVELRCDPISGHTALYWYRQSLGQGLEFLIYFQGNSAPDKSGLPSDRFSAERTGGSVSTLTIQRTQQEDSAVYLCASSWTSTDTQYFGPGTRLTVL.

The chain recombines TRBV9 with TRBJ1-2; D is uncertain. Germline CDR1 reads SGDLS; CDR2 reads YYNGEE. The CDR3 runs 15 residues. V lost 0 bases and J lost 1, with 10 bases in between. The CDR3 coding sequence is TGTGCCAGCAGCGTAGCCGAGACAAGTAACTATGGCTACACCTTC. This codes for CASSVAETSNYGYTF.

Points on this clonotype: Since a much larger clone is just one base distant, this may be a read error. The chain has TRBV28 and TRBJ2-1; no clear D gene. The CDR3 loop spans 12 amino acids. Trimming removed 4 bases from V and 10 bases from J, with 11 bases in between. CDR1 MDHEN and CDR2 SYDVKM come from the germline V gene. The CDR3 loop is CASSSEVQEQFF. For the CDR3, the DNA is TGTGCCAGCAGTTCCGAGGTCCAAGAGCAGTTCTTC.

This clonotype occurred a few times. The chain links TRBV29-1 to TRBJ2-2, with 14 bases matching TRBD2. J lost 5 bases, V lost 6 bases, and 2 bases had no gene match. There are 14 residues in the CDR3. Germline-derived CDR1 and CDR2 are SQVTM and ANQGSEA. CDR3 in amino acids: CSVGLAGVTGELFF. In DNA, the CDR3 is TGCAGCGTGGGACTAGCGGGAGTAACCGGGGAGCTGTTTTTT.

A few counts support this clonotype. In DNA form, the CDR3 reads TGCAGCGTCCGACAGGGTCCCTACAATGAGCAGTTCTTC. It codes for CSVRQGPYNEQFF. The V and J genes are TRBV29-1 and TRBJ2-1, with 7 positions matching TRBD1. J gave up 2 bases and V 6 bases, and 4 bases lay outside the gene matches. The CDR3 has 13 residues. Germline CDR1 is SQVTM and CDR2 is ANQGSEA.

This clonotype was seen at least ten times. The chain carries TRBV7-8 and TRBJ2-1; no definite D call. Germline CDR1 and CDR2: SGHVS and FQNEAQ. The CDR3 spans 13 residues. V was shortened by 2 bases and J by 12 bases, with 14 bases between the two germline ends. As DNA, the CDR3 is TGTGCCAGCAGCTTATCCGCGGCGAGAGGGCAGTTCTTC. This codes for CASSLSAARGQFF.

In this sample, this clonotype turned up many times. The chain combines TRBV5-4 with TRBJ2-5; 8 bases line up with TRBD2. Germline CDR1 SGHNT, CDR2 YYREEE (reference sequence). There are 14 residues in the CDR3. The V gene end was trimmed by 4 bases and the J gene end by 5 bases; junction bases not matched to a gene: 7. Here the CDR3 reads CASSQPGLVETQYF. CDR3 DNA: TGTGCCAGCAGCCAACCGGGACTAGTGGAGACCCAGTACTTC.

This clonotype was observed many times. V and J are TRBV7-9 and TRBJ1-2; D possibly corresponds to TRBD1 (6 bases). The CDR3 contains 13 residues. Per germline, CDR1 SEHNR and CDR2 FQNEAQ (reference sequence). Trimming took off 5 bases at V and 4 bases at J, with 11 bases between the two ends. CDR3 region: CASSPGQIYGYTF. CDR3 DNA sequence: TGTGCCAGCAGCCCAGGACAGATCTATGGCTACACCTTC. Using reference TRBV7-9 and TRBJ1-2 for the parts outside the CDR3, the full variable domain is DTGVSQNPRHKITKRGQNVTFRCDPISEHNRLYWYRQTLGQGPEFLTYFQNEAQLEKSRLLSDRFSAERPKGSFSTLEIQRTEQGDSAMYLCASSPGQIYGYTFGSGTRLTVV.

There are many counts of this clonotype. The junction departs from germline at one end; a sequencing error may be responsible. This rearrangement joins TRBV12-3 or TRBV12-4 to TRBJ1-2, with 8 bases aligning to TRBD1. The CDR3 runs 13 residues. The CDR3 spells CVSSSGGTGALAF. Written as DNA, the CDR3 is TGTGTCAGCAGTTCCGGGGGGACAGGAGCCCTCGCCTTC.

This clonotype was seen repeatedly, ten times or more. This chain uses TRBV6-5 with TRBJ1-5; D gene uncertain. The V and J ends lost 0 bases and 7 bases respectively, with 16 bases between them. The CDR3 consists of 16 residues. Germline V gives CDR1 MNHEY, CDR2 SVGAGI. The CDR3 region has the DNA TGTGCCAGCAGTTACTCGACACCCCTGGCCAGCCAGCCCCAGCATTTT. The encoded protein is CASSYSTPLASQPQHF.

The CDR3 spells CARGAAYEQFF. CDR3 coding DNA: TGTGCCCGGGGCGCGGCCTATGAGCAGTTCTTC. The chain links TRBV30 to TRBJ2-1; the D call may be TRBD1 or TRBD2 (5 bases each). Per the germline V gene, CDR1 is GTSNPN and CDR2 is SVGIG (reference sequence). This CDR3 contains 11 residues. V dropped 8 bases and J dropped 8 bases, with 13 bases sitting between them.

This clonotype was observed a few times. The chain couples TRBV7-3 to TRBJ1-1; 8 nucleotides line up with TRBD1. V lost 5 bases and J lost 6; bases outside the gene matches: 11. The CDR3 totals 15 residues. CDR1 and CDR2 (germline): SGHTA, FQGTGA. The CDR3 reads CASSDEGQGDSEAFF. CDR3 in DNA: TGTGCCAGCAGCGATGAAGGACAGGGCGATTCTGAAGCTTTCTTT.

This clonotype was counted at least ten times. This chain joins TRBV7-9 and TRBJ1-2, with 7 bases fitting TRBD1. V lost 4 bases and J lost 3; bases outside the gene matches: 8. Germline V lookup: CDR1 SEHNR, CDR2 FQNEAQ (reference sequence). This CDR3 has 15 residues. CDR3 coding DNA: TGTGCCAGCAGCTGGGTGACAGGGTCCCACTATGGCTACACCTTC. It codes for CASSWVTGSHYGYTF.

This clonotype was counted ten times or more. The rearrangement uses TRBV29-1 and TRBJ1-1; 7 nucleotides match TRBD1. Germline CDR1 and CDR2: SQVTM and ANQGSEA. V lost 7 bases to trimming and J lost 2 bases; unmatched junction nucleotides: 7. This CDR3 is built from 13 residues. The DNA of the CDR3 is TGCAGCGGGGAGGGACAGAGAAACACTGAAGCTTTCTTT. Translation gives CSGEGQRNTEAFF.

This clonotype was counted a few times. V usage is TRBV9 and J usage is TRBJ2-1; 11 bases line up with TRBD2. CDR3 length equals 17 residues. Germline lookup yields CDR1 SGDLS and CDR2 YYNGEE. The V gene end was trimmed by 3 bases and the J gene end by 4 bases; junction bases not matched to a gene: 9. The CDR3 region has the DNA TGTGCCAGCAGCGACCGAACTAGCGGGAGTTGGTACAATGAGCAGTTCTTC. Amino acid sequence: CASSDRTSGSWYNEQFF.

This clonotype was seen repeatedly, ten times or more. The CDR3 coding sequence is TGTGCAAGTCGCTTAGCCGTGGGATCTCAGCCCCAGCATTTT. Translating gives CASRLAVGSQPQHF. This chain connects TRBV12-2 to TRBJ1-5. TRBV12-2 is marked as a pseudogene. The length of the CDR3 is 14 residues.

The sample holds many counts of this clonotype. CDR3 nucleotide sequence: TGTGCCAGCAGCATTAGGACAGGACCTGCAACTAATGAAAAACTGTTTTTT. It is translated as CASSIRTGPATNEKLFF. This chain connects TRBV27 to TRBJ1-4, with 7 bases aligning to TRBD1. Looked up from germline, CDR1 is MNHEY and CDR2 is SMNVEV (reference sequence). The J segment lost 0 bases and the V segment lost 6 bases, leaving 10 bases of the junction unmatched. CDR3 size: 17 residues.

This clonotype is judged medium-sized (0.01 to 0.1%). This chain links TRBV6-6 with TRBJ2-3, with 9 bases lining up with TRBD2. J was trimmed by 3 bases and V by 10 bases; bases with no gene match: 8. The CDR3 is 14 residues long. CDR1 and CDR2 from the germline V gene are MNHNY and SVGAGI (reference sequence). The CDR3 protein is CATAAGGSTDTQYF. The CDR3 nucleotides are TGTGCCACCGCAGCGGGAGGATCTACAGATACGCAGTATTTT.

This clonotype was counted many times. CDR3 in DNA: TGTGCCAGCAGCCAAGAATTGGTCGGCTCCTACAATGAGCAGTTCTTC. Translation: CASSQELVGSYNEQFF. The rearrangement uses TRBV4-2 and TRBJ2-1; no clear D. Trimming took 0 bases from V and 0 from J, leaving 9 bases between them. The CDR3 length is 16 residues. The germline CDR1 and CDR2 sequences are LGHNA and YNFKEQ.

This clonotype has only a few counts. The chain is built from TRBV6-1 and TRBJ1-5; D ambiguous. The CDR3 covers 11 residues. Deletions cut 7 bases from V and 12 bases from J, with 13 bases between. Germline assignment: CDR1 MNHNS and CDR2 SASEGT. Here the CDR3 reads CASISYGGQHF. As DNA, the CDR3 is TGTGCCAGCATTAGTTACGGAGGCCAGCATTTT.

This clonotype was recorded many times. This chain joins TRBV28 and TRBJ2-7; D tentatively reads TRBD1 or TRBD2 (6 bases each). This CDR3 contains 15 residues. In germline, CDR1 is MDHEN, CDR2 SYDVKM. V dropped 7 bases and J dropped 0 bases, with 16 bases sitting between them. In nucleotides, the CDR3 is TGTGCCAGCACCCTTACGGGGGCTTTCTCCTACGAGCAGTACTTC. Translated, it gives CASTLTGAFSYEQYF.

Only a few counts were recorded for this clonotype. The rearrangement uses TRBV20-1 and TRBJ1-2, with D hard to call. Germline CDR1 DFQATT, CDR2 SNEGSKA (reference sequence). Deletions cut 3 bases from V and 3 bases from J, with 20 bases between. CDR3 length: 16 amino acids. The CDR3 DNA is TGCAGTGCTAGGCCGAGTGTTGTGGGAGTTCACTATGGCTACACCTTC. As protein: CSARPSVVGVHYGYTF.

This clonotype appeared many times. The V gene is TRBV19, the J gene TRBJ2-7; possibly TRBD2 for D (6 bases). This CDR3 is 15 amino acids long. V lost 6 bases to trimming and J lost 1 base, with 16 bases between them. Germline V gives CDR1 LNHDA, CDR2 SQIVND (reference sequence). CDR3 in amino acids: CASSKLTSSSYEQYF. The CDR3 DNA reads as TGTGCCAGTAGCAAACTTACTAGCAGTTCCTACGAGCAGTACTTC.

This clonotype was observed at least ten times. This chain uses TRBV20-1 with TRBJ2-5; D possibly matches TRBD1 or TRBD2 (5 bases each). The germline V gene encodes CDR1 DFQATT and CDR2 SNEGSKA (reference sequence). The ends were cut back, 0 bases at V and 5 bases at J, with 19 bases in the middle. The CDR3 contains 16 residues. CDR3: CSAREGGHGTWETQYF. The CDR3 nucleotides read TGCAGTGCTAGAGAGGGCGGACACGGGACGTGGGAGACCCAGTACTTC.